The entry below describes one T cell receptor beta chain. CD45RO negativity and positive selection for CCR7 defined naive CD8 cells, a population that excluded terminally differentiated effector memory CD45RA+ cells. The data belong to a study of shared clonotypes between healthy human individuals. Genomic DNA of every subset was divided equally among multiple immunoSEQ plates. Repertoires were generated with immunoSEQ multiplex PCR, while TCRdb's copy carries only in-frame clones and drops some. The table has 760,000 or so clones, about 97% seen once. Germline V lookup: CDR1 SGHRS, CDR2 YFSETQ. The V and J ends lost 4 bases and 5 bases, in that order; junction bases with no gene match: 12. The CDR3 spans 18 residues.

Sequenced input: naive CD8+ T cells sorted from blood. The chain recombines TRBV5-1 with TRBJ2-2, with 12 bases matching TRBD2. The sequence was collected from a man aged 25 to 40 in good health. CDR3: CASSPLTSGSGLTGELFF. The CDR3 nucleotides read TGCGCCAGCAGCCCGTTGACTAGCGGGAGCGGTTTGACCGGGGAGCTGTTTTTT.